This T cell receptor (beta chain) stems from a study of beta chain features in type 1 diabetes (dated 2018 in TCRdb). In the study overall: Mean age, gender distribution, total cell number and subset yield were not different between patients and healthy donors. Naive and central memory subsets were obtained from all 28 donors, but regulatory and stem cell-like memory subsets were isolated from only 8 patients and 8 healthy donors. A total of about 99,000,000 sorted cells were examined across all samples, and RNA yield correlated strongly with the number of cells per subset. In the study, TCRB repertoires of sorted circulating CD4+ T cell subsets from recently diagnosed type 1 diabetes patients were compared with those of matched healthy donors. Study-wide conclusions, independent of this receptor: Because small numbers of individuals were included in the HLA sub-analyses, any influence of HLA type on TCRB rearrangement was left unresolved. In all four CD4+ subsets, TCRB CDR3 length was moderately but significantly shorter in type 1 diabetes patients. Naive, central memory and regulatory TCRB repertoires appeared more similar among patients than among healthy donors. Sequencing cDNA rather than genomic DNA could over-represent highly expressing activated cells, although activation and CD3 levels did not differ between groups. Patients with type 1 diabetes made fewer insertions and deleted more nucleotides at VDJ recombination sites, implying thymic rearrangement abnormalities. PCR may preferentially amplify shorter templates, but because patient and control samples were amplified and corrected together, any resulting skew would affect both groups equally.

A single peripheral blood draw of approximately 100 mL on average was collected from each donor into heparinised tubes. Naive, central memory, regulatory and stem cell-like memory CD4+ T cells were sorted on a BD FACSAria II using a panel including CD45RO, CCR7, CD25, CD127, CD95 and CD27. Purity was above 95% for every sorted population. PBMCs were isolated immediately by Lymphoprep density gradient centrifugation and stained directly without culture. To minimize batch effects, samples were stained and sorted in pairs, one healthy donor with one patient per experiment. V sheds 6 bases and J sheds 5 bases, leaving 10 bases between their ends. The germline V gene encodes CDR1 MNHNS and CDR2 SASEGT. Measured from the cysteine to the phenylalanine, the CDR3 is 12 residues long. CDR3 DNA only is kept here, 36 bases in frame from base 1. The entire amount of isolated RNA was reverse transcribed using the High Capacity cDNA Reverse Transcription Kit, so the sequenced TCRB transcripts were expressed ones. Naive, central memory and regulatory T cell samples underwent deep immunoSEQ sequencing, averaging around 4 million total reads per sample. Sorted cells were lysed in RLT buffer, and RNA was extracted using DNase-treated RNeasy Micro or Mini kits according to cell number. To prevent cross-contamination, each cell subset was processed individually, whereas patient and healthy donor samples were processed jointly. The immunoSEQ multiplex PCR was used to amplify TCRB sequences from cDNA, generating 87-bp fragments that spanned the CDR3 region. Amplicons were sequenced on the Illumina HiSeq platform. The authors processed their data as follows. PCR bias was corrected computationally using synthetic template baselines, and reads within Hamming distance 2 were collapsed, with unmergeable singletons discarded. Reads were aligned against IMGT to assign V, D and J genes, CDR3 length and insertions or deletions at six rearrangement sites. Within each subset, clonotype counts were normalized to the number of sorted cells before true diversity and Gini coefficients were calculated with the tcR R package. Repertoire sharing was quantified using the overlap coefficient calculated on TCRB nucleotide sequences. Out-of-frame TCRB sequences from naive cells were analyzed to stand in for the pre-selection repertoire. The table comes from immuneACCESS by way of TCRdb, which keeps in-frame sequences with V and J called. Part of the clones is missing from these tables; in studies checked, under half for an unresolved V gene and the rest for unknown reasons. Clone size and the V and J calls come from that table; the DNA yielded D and trimming. The sample table records a few hundred thousand clones; about 24% of these occur just once. In total, the top ten clones hold 0.012% of the sample.

Concerning this clone: Its target antigen remains unknown. Per-nucleotide qualities are absent, and no much larger clonotype sits a single base away.

The rearrangement combines TRBV6-1 with TRBJ2-5, with a weak D call of TRBD1 (6 bases match). Specimen: naive CD4+ T cells from blood. Sample cell subset or site, as interpreted from the label and publication: true naive CD4+ T cells. The clonotype was recovered from a woman aged 25 to 39 with type 1 diabetes. The CDR3 has the sequence CASSYREETQYF. In nucleotides, the sequence is TGTGCCAGCAGCTACAGGGAGGAGACCCAGTACTTC.